These 25 T cell receptor beta chains were all obtained from the same sample, sequenced in a study of cytomegalovirus exposure and HLA in healthy donors. Vbeta (60) and Jbeta (13) primers were used in the PCR. Profiling relied on immunoSEQ multiplex PCR, and the TCRdb table lists in-frame clones only, not all of them. The sample includes 150,000 to 200,000 clones, about 81% of them seen just once. Material: PBMCs. These receptors came from a woman aged 18-35 years in good health and CMV-seronegative.

The chain recombines TRBV18 with TRBJ1-1; tentatively, D is TRBD1 (6 bases). V was pared by 6 bases and J by 2 bases, with 10 bases between. The CDR3 spans 13 residues. Germline CDR1 KGHSH, CDR2 LQKENI. The CDR3, as DNA: TGTGCCAGCTCCGTGACAGGTAACACTGAAGCTTTCTTT. Its translation is CASSVTGNTEAFF.

The chain links TRBV6-6 to TRBJ2-3; possible D gene TRBD1, 5 bases. The CDR3 runs 14 residues. Germline V gives CDR1 MNHNY, CDR2 SVGAGI (reference sequence). Between the trimmed V and J ends, which lost 5 bases and 3 bases, there was a span of 12 bases. CDR3 region: CASSPQGVTDTQYF. The CDR3 nucleotides read TGTGCCAGCAGTCCGCAAGGGGTGACAGATACGCAGTATTTT.

V usage is TRBV6-1 and J usage is TRBJ2-2, with 7 positions matching TRBD1. V was clipped by 2 bases and J by 3 bases; unmatched bases: 3. The CDR3 is 15 residues long. Germline loops: CDR1 MNHNS, CDR2 SASEGT. The CDR3 DNA is TGTGCCAGCAGTGAAAACAGGGGATACACCGGGGAGCTGTTTTTT. Its translation: CASSENRGYTGELFF.

The rearrangement joins TRBV4-1 to TRBJ2-1; TRBD2 matches at 11 bases. Looked up from germline, CDR1 is MGHRA and CDR2 is YSYEKL. There are 15 residues in the CDR3. The ends lost 6 bases at V and 6 bases at J; junction bases unmatched: 7. The CDR3 sequence is CASSLSGRATNEQFF. DNA for the CDR3: TGCGCCAGCAGTCTTAGCGGGAGGGCCACCAATGAGCAGTTCTTC.

J is TRBJ2-1 and V is TRBV7-9; D gene unclear. There are 12 residues in the CDR3. Between the trimmed V and J ends, which lost 1 base and 14 bases, there was a span of 12 bases. Germline CDR1 reads SEHNR; CDR2 reads FQNEAQ (reference sequence). The CDR3 sequence is CASSLDGPRKFF. The CDR3 DNA reads as TGTGCCAGCAGCTTAGACGGCCCTAGGAAGTTCTTC.

The chain carries TRBV27 and TRBJ1-2; D is perhaps TRBD1 (6 bases). The germline V gene encodes CDR1 MNHEY and CDR2 SMNVEV (reference sequence). Deletions cut 4 bases from V and 1 base from J, with 7 bases between. CDR3 size: 13 residues. In DNA form, the CDR3 reads TGTGCCAGCAGTTGGACAGTTAACTATGGCTACACCTTC. Translating gives CASSWTVNYGYTF.

This sequence joins TRBV27 and TRBJ1-1; TRBD1 is a possible D gene (5 bases). Deletions cut 4 bases from V and 1 base from J, with 10 bases between. This CDR3 contains 14 residues. Per germline, CDR1 MNHEY and CDR2 SMNVEV (reference sequence). The DNA of the CDR3 is TGTGCCAGCAGTTCGACAGATTCGAACACTGAAGCTTTCTTT. Translation gives CASSSTDSNTEAFF.

This clone was seen a handful of times. The chain uses TRBV27 and TRBJ2-7; 9 bases are a match to TRBD2. Germline V lookup: CDR1 MNHEY, CDR2 SMNVEV (reference sequence). Trimming at V came to 3 bases and at J to 5 bases, leaving 8 bases not matched to a gene. This CDR3 is built from 15 residues. CDR3 sequence (DNA): TGTGCCAGCAGTTTCGCCGGGACTAGCTACCACGAGCAGTACTTC. Its protein is CASSFAGTSYHEQYF.

The rearrangement links TRBV7-9 to TRBJ2-7; perhaps TRBD2 as D (6 bases). Trimming left V 1 base short and J 2 bases short, with 12 bases between. The CDR3 runs 15 residues. Germline CDR1 SEHNR, CDR2 FQNEAQ (reference sequence). In DNA, the CDR3 is TGTGCCAGCAGCTTAGTTCCTAGCGAGACCTACGAGCAGTACTTC. Encoded protein: CASSLVPSETYEQYF.

This chain uses TRBV27 with TRBJ1-6; maybe TRBD1 (6 bases). CDR1 and CDR2 from the germline V gene are MNHEY and SMNVEV (reference sequence). CDR3 size: 15 residues. V dropped 2 bases and J dropped 8 bases, with 13 bases sitting between them. CDR3: CASSLIGGIYSPLHF. In DNA form, the CDR3 reads TGTGCCAGCAGTTTAATAGGGGGAATCTATTCACCCCTCCACTTT.

This clone has more than one count but fewer than ten. The rearrangement joins TRBV7-3 to TRBJ2-1, with a possible D match to TRBD2 (6 bases). Per germline, CDR1 SGHTA and CDR2 FQGTGA. The CDR3 loop spans 15 amino acids. Trimming left V 5 bases short and J 4 bases short, with 15 bases between. CDR3 sequence (DNA): TGTGCCAGCAGCCAGATGGAGGGCCCTTACAATGAGCAGTTCTTC. This gives the protein CASSQMEGPYNEQFF.

The chain has TRBV30 and TRBJ2-7; 12 nucleotides match TRBD2. V lost 1 base, J lost 0 bases, and 7 bases stayed unmatched. CDR3 length: 17 residues. Germline V gene lookup returns CDR1 GTSNPN and CDR2 SVGIG (reference sequence). The CDR3 nucleotides read TGTGCCTGGAGTGATTGGACTAGCGGGGCGAGCTCCTACGAGCAGTACTTC. It yields the protein CAWSDWTSGASSYEQYF.

This clone has just one count. The chain combines TRBV5-1 with TRBJ1-3, with D unclear. V was cut by 2 bases and J by 4 bases, with 13 bases left in between. Germline CDR1 reads SGHRS; CDR2 reads YFSETQ. The CDR3 loop spans 15 amino acids. The CDR3 nucleotides read TGCGCCAGCAGCTTTGCTGAGGGTTCCGGAAACACCATATATTTT. Translation: CASSFAEGSGNTIYF.

This clone has a handful of counts. The chain joins TRBV28 to TRBJ1-6; D may be TRBD1 (5 bases). The CDR3 sequence is 14 residues long. Trimming took off 6 bases at V and 9 bases at J, with 15 bases between the two ends. In germline, CDR1 is MDHEN, CDR2 SYDVKM. In DNA, the CDR3 is TGTGCCAGCAGACCCTATCGGGGGGTTTCACCCCTCCACTTT. Protein: CASRPYRGVSPLHF.

The chain carries TRBV30 and TRBJ2-1; the match to TRBD2 covers 7 bases. The CDR3 has 14 amino acids. CDR1 is GTSNPN, CDR2 SVGIG, per germline (reference sequence). V shed 4 bases, J shed 0 bases, and the junction held 3 bases outside the gene matches. CDR3 region: CAWTGTTSYNEQFF. The DNA of the CDR3 is TGTGCCTGGACCGGGACTACCTCCTACAATGAGCAGTTCTTC.

V gene TRBV6-5 combines with J gene TRBJ2-7; 8 bases match TRBD1. The CDR3 covers 15 residues. CDR1 MNHEY and CDR2 SVGAGI come from the germline V gene. Trimming removed 6 bases from V and 5 bases from J; junction bases left unmatched: 12. The DNA for the CDR3 is TGTGCCAGCAGCCTCCAAGGACAGGGAATAGACGAGCAGTACTTC. This sequence encodes CASSLQGQGIDEQYF.

The CDR3 here is CASSLRSWHTGNEKLFF. CDR3 DNA sequence: TGTGCCAGCAGTTTAAGGTCTTGGCACACAGGTAATGAAAAACTGTTTTTT. V usage is TRBV27 and J usage is TRBJ1-4; tentatively, D is TRBD1 (5 bases). Germline V gene lookup returns CDR1 MNHEY and CDR2 SMNVEV (reference sequence). This CDR3 has 17 amino acids. V lost 2 bases to trimming and J lost 4 bases, with 17 bases between them.

The chain recombines TRBV2 with TRBJ1-1; D unresolved. V lost 4 bases to trimming and J lost 3 bases, with 6 bases between them. CDR3 length equals 12 residues. CDR1 and CDR2 (germline): SNHLY, FYNNEI. The CDR3 bases are TGTGCCAGCAGTGTTGAGGACACTGAAGCTTTCTTT. Residues: CASSVEDTEAFF. Drawing the rest from reference TRBV2 and TRBJ1-1, the complete variable domain is EPEVTQTPSHQVTQMGQEVILRCVPISNHLYFYWYRQILGQKVEFLVSFYNNEISEKSEIFDDQFSVERPDGSNFTLKIRSTKLEDSAMYFCASSVEDTEAFFGQGTRLTVV.

This chain joins TRBV5-1 and TRBJ1-4; no clear D. The CDR3 sequence is 14 residues long. Germline-derived CDR1 and CDR2 are SGHRS and YFSETQ. The V gene lost 6 bases and the J gene lost 8 bases, with 17 bases spanning the gap. The CDR3 spells CASNPDGLWEKLFF. In DNA form, the CDR3 reads TGCGCCAGCAACCCCGATGGCCTCTGGGAAAAACTGTTTTTT.

The chain has TRBV19 and TRBJ2-1; D is undetermined. Germline loops: CDR1 LNHDA, CDR2 SQIVND (reference sequence). V was cut by 7 bases and J by 4 bases, with 23 bases left in between. CDR3 length equals 17 residues. Written as DNA, the CDR3 is TGTGCCAGTACTAAAACCTCCCCGAGACATCAATACAATGAGCAGTTCTTC. Translated, it gives CASTKTSPRHQYNEQFF. Drawing the rest from reference TRBV19 and TRBJ2-1, the complete variable domain is DGGITQSPKYLFRKEGQNVTLSCEQNLNHDAMYWYRQDPGQGLRLIYYSQIVNDFQKGDIAEGYSVSREKKESFPLTVTSAQKNPTAFYLCASTKTSPRHQYNEQFFGPGTRLTVL.

This chain links TRBV27 with TRBJ2-7, with 9 bases aligning to TRBD2. CDR1 is MNHEY and CDR2 is SMNVEV in the germline V gene (reference sequence). The length of the CDR3 is 16 residues. The V gene end was trimmed by 5 bases and the J gene end by 2 bases; junction bases not matched to a gene: 10. The CDR3 protein is CASSHLGGRAPYEQYF. In DNA, the CDR3 is TGTGCCAGCAGTCACCTAGGCGGGAGGGCCCCCTACGAGCAGTACTTC.

This clone was detected only a few times. The rearrangement uses TRBV2 and TRBJ1-2; D is undetermined. Trimming stripped 4 bases from V and 4 bases from J, with 7 bases between. The CDR3 spans 12 residues. Germline V CDR1 and CDR2: SNHLY, FYNNEI. DNA for the CDR3: TGTGCCAGCAGTGCTAGCGGCTATGGCTACACCTTC. Protein sequence: CASSASGYGYTF.

This chain connects TRBV28 to TRBJ2-7; the D is unclear. Between the trimmed V and J ends, which lost 3 bases and 2 bases, there was a span of 8 bases. The length of the CDR3 is 13 residues. Germline V gene data show CDR1 as MDHEN and CDR2 as SYDVKM. The CDR3 nucleotides are TGTGCCAGCAGTTTGGCAGGTACCTACGAGCAGTACTTC. Translating it yields CASSLAGTYEQYF. Filled out from reference TRBV28 and TRBJ2-7, the complete variable domain reads DVKVTQSSRYLVKRTGEKVFLECVQDMDHENMFWYRQDPGLGLRLIYFSYDVKMKEKGDIPEGYSVSREKKERFSLILESASTNQTSMYLCASSLAGTYEQYFGPGTRLTVT.

This chain links TRBV4-1 with TRBJ2-3; D unresolved. Germline assignment: CDR1 MGHRA and CDR2 YSYEKL. V dropped 6 bases and J dropped 5 bases, with 12 bases sitting between them. This CDR3 is built from 13 residues. For the CDR3, the DNA is TGCGCCAGCAGACCGACTTTCGGAGATACGCAGTATTTT. Translating gives CASRPTFGDTQYF.

This clone was picked up a small number of times. The chain combines TRBV27 with TRBJ1-1; D is ambiguous. This CDR3 comprises 12 residues. V lost 5 bases to trimming and J lost 2 bases, with 6 bases between them. Germline CDR1 reads MNHEY; CDR2 reads SMNVEV (reference sequence). In DNA, the CDR3 is TGTGCCAGCAGTACAAGTAACACTGAAGCTTTCTTT. As protein: CASSTSNTEAFF.